This T cell receptor (beta chain) is drawn from a study of CD8 T cells in ankylosing spondylitis. Study-wide results and limits: Matched ankylosing spondylitis synovial fluid reportedly contained a significantly enriched population of disease-linked clones. Disease-linked clones proved CD8+ and comparatively uncommon in peripheral blood.

V trimming: 0 bases; J trimming: 0 bases; junction bases outside the gene matches: 7. In germline, CDR1 is GTSNPN, CDR2 SVGIG (reference sequence). CDR3 size: 16 residues. Note on this clonotype: Antigen specificity is unknown.

The TCR beta libraries were generated through quantitative 5'-RACE incorporating molecular barcodes. MiXCR, applied by TCRdb to the 5' RACE reads, yields one record per CDR3 protein. The data contain approximately 250,000 distinct CDR3 sequences, under 30% of them seen just once; the ten biggest clones take up around 0.58%. This sequence originates from a male donor with ankylosing spondylitis or in good health (not recorded which). The source material was blood, either unsorted or a sorted T cell fraction (not recorded which). V is TRBV30 and J is TRBJ1-1; 7 bases agree with TRBD1. Here the CDR3 reads CAWSVLGGLMNTEAFF. As DNA, the CDR3 is TGTGCCTGGAGTGTACTAGGGGGCCTCATGAACACTGAAGCTTTCTTT.